Described below is a single T cell receptor (beta chain) sequence and its context. This entry belongs to a study of cytomegalovirus exposure and HLA in healthy donors. The V end lost 6 bases, the J end lost 5 bases, and 10 bases lay between the germline ends. CDR1 MNHNS and CDR2 SASEGT come from the germline V gene. This CDR3 is built from 12 residues. Primers included in the PCR were 60 Vbeta and 13 Jbeta primers. Only in-frame clones appear in the TCRdb table, and some are missing; sequencing was by immunoSEQ multiplex PCR. This sample yields approximately 200,000 clones, of which approximately 85% are seen a single time; about 2.5% belongs to the top ten.

This receptor was taken from a woman aged 45-59 years in good health and CMV-seronegative. The sequencing input was PBMCs. The J gene is TRBJ2-5, the V gene TRBV6-1, with TRBD2 as a possible D gene (5 bases). CDR3 in amino acids: CASRKTGETQYF. As DNA, the CDR3 is TGTGCCAGCAGGAAGACGGGGGAGACCCAGTACTTC.